The 25 T cell receptor beta chains listed next were all sequenced from one sample in a study of blood T cell repertoires in COVID-19. Data came from immunoSEQ multiplex PCR; TCRdb stores just in-frame clones and leaves some out. The table includes about 170,000 clones, more than 85% detected once. The specimen was PBMCs or T cells enriched from blood (not recorded which). The receptor set was obtained from a woman between 50 and 59 years old who had recovered from COVID-19.

J is TRBJ1-1 and V is TRBV4-3; D remains ambiguous. CDR3 length: 13 amino acids. The V end lost 0 bases, the J end lost 10 bases, and 12 bases lay between the germline ends. Germline values: CDR1 LGHNA, CDR2 YSLEER. CDR3 sequence reads: CASSQDRGVAAFF. In DNA, the CDR3 is TGCGCCAGCAGCCAAGATCGGGGAGTGGCAGCTTTCTTT.

The gene calls are TRBV10-2 and TRBJ1-5; TRBD1 agrees at 8 bases. Germline CDR1 and CDR2: WSHSY and SAAADI. There are 14 residues in the CDR3. V shed 6 bases and J 3 bases; nucleotides not matched to a gene: 4. This CDR3 reads CASSPGQVNQPQHF. The CDR3 DNA reads TGCGCCAGCAGCCCGGGACAGGTCAATCAGCCCCAGCATTTT.

V gene TRBV10-1 combines with J gene TRBJ1-6; D is undetermined. The CDR3 has 16 amino acids. Trimming stripped 1 base from V and 0 bases from J, with 7 bases between. Looked up from germline, CDR1 is WNHNN and CDR2 is SYGVQD (reference sequence). The DNA of the CDR3 is TGCGCCAGCAGTGAGTTCCCTAGCTCCTATAATTCACCCCTCCACTTT. It yields the protein CASSEFPSSYNSPLHF.

The table lists this clone with a count of one. The chain employs TRBV2 and TRBJ2-7; perhaps TRBD1 as D (6 bases). The V gene lost 5 bases and the J gene lost 1 base, with 18 bases spanning the gap. The CDR3 spans 16 residues. Germline loops: CDR1 SNHLY, CDR2 FYNNEI. The CDR3 sequence: CASSMDRGGFSYEQYF. CDR3 nucleotides: TGTGCCAGCAGTATGGACAGAGGGGGATTTTCCTACGAGCAGTACTTC. Full variable domain (remainder filled in from reference TRBV2 and TRBJ2-7): EPEVTQTPSHQVTQMGQEVILRCVPISNHLYFYWYRQILGQKVEFLVSFYNNEISEKSEIFDDQFSVERPDGSNFTLKIRSTKLEDSAMYFCASSMDRGGFSYEQYFGPGTRLTVT.

CDR3 region: CASSQPQGGKDSNQPQHF. The DNA of the CDR3 is TGTGCCAGCAGCCAACCCCAGGGGGGTAAAGATAGCAATCAGCCCCAGCATTTT. The chain employs TRBV3-1 (or the pseudogene TRBV3-2) and TRBJ1-5; the match to TRBD1 covers 7 bases. The CDR3 contains 18 residues. Germline V CDR1 and CDR2: LGHDT, YNNKEL (reference sequence). V shed 2 bases and J 0 bases; nucleotides not matched to a gene: 10.

This chain uses TRBV5-1 with TRBJ1-4, with 9 bases identical to TRBD1. The V gene end was trimmed by 0 bases and the J gene end by 6 bases; junction bases not matched to a gene: 6. CDR3 length equals 16 residues. Germline CDR1 reads SGHRS; CDR2 reads YFSETQ. The CDR3 is CASSLGLRDRDEKLFF. The DNA for the CDR3 is TGCGCCAGCAGCTTGGGGCTCCGGGACAGGGATGAAAAACTGTTTTTT.

The V gene is TRBV28, the J gene TRBJ2-7, with a weak D call TRBD1 (6 bases). In germline, CDR1 is MDHEN, CDR2 SYDVKM. Trimming took off 6 bases at V and 3 bases at J, with 15 bases between the two ends. CDR3 length equals 14 residues. CDR3 nucleotides: TGTGCCAGCAGCAATACAGGGAATCTCTACGAGCAGTACTTC. It specifies CASSNTGNLYEQYF. Full variable domain (missing parts from reference TRBV28 and TRBJ2-7): DVKVTQSSRYLVKRTGEKVFLECVQDMDHENMFWYRQDPGLGLRLIYFSYDVKMKEKGDIPEGYSVSREKKERFSLILESASTNQTSMYLCASSNTGNLYEQYFGPGTRLTVT.

This chain connects TRBV7-8 to TRBJ2-2; tentatively, D is TRBD2 (6 bases). CDR1 is SGHVS and CDR2 is FQNEAQ in the germline V gene. This CDR3 region has 16 residues. Trimming removed 4 bases at V and 4 bases at J, with 16 bases between. CDR3 region: CASSSGTFVGTGELFF. For the CDR3, the DNA is TGTGCCAGCAGCTCCGGGACTTTCGTTGGCACCGGGGAGCTGTTTTTT.

Points on this clone: Other DNA sequences in the sample encode the same CDR3. This chain uses TRBV4-3 with TRBJ1-2, with D maybe TRBD1 (6 bases). Germline V gene data show CDR1 as LGHNA and CDR2 as YSLEER. The CDR3 has 14 amino acids. V lost 4 bases and J lost 3, with 12 bases in between. DNA of the CDR3: TGCGCCAGCAGCCCAGGAACAGGGCACTATGGCTACACCTTC. Amino acid sequence: CASSPGTGHYGYTF.

J is TRBJ2-7 and V is TRBV28; no reliable D call. CDR1 and CDR2 (germline): MDHEN, SYDVKM. This CDR3 contains 14 residues. Trimming took off 3 bases at V and 1 base at J, with 10 bases between the two ends. CDR3 residues: CASSLAGPSYEQYF. The CDR3 bases are TGTGCCAGCAGTTTGGCAGGCCCGTCCTACGAGCAGTACTTC.

The V call is TRBV3-1 (or the pseudogene TRBV3-2), the J call TRBJ1-1; 7 bases fit TRBD1. Trimming removed 4 bases from V and 6 bases from J; junction bases left unmatched: 11. Germline lookup yields CDR1 LGHDT and CDR2 YNNKEL (reference sequence). CDR3 length: 15 residues. The CDR3 sequence is CASSPPQGGSAEAFF. CDR3 bases: TGTGCCAGCAGCCCTCCCCAGGGGGGTTCAGCTGAAGCTTTCTTT.

This chain uses TRBV30 with TRBJ1-6; 7 bases match TRBD1. V was pared by 7 bases and J by 5 bases, with 8 bases of the junction left unmatched. The germline gives CDR1 GTSNPN, CDR2 SVGIG (reference sequence). The CDR3 sequence is 14 residues long. CDR3 bases: TGTGCCTTGAGAGGGGGCACCAATAATTCACCCCTCCACTTT. The encoded protein is CALRGGTNNSPLHF. The full variable domain, with the rest looked up from reference TRBV30 and TRBJ1-6, is SQTIHQWPATLVQPVGSPLSLECTVEGTSNPNLYWYRQAAGRGLQLLFYSVGIGQISSEVPQNLSASRPQDRQFILSSKKLLLSDSGFYLCALRGGTNNSPLHFGNGTRLTVT.

This chain uses TRBV7-3 with TRBJ2-1; a possible D gene is TRBD2 (5 bases). The CDR3 is 16 amino acids. Germline V gives CDR1 SGHTA, CDR2 FQGTGA. The V end lost 1 base, the J end lost 4 bases, and 14 bases lay between the germline ends. The CDR3: CASSLSSAPGYNEQFF. In DNA, the CDR3 is TGTGCCAGCAGCTTAAGTTCCGCGCCGGGATACAATGAGCAGTTCTTC.

V is TRBV21-1 and J is TRBJ2-5; the table gives TRBD1 as D, unverified against the DNA. TRBV21-1 is labeled a pseudogene. The CDR3 is 12 residues long. The CDR3 nucleotides read TGTGCCAGCAGCGGGACAGAAGAGACCCAGTACTTC. Translated: CASSGTEETQYF.

This chain uses TRBV6-2 or TRBV6-3 with TRBJ1-1; a weak D match, TRBD1 (5 bases). This CDR3 spans 17 amino acids. V was cut by 2 bases and J by 1 base, with 17 bases left in between. The germline V gene encodes CDR1 MNHEY and CDR2 SVGEGT. The CDR3 region has the DNA TGTGCCAGCAGTTACGGGGGATTCGGGGGGACGAACACTGAAGCTTTCTTT. As protein: CASSYGGFGGTNTEAFF.

This chain links TRBV29-1 with TRBJ1-1; 10 bases fit TRBD1. V shed 7 bases, J shed 1 base, and the junction held 3 bases outside the gene matches. From germline, CDR1 is SQVTM and CDR2 ANQGSEA. The CDR3 is 13 amino acids. CDR3 coding DNA: TGCAGCGCCTGGACAGGGGGGAACACTGAAGCTTTCTTT. Translation: CSAWTGGNTEAFF.

The chain employs TRBV11-2 and TRBJ2-7, with 7 nucleotides matching TRBD1. Germline V CDR1 and CDR2: SGHAT, FQNNGV. The CDR3 runs to 14 residues. The ends lost 1 base at V and 2 bases at J; junction bases unmatched: 2. The CDR3 sequence is CASSLGTGAYEQYF. The DNA of the CDR3 is TGTGCCAGCAGCTTAGGGACAGGAGCCTACGAGCAGTACTTC.

V is TRBV30 and J is TRBJ1-1; 8 bases line up with TRBD1. The CDR3 is 13 amino acids. Germline V lookup: CDR1 GTSNPN, CDR2 SVGIG (reference sequence). Trimming cost V 8 bases and J 0 bases; bases outside gene matches: 5. DNA for the CDR3: TGTGCCCGGTCGGACAGGGTGAACACTGAAGCTTTCTTT. Translated, it gives CARSDRVNTEAFF.

The chain is built from TRBV18 and TRBJ1-3, with D maybe TRBD1 (6 bases). V dropped 3 bases and J dropped 2 bases, with 11 bases sitting between them. From germline, CDR1 is KGHSH and CDR2 LQKENI. The CDR3 spans 15 residues. In DNA form, the CDR3 reads TGTGCCAGCTCACCGGACAGTTTTCCTGGAAACACCATATATTTT. Amino acids: CASSPDSFPGNTIYF.

The chain links TRBV18 to TRBJ1-1; D is ambiguous. This CDR3 contains 14 residues. The V gene lost 3 bases and the J gene lost 4 bases, with 12 bases spanning the gap. Germline values: CDR1 KGHSH, CDR2 LQKENI. This chain's CDR3 is CASSPLAKFTEAFF. DNA of the CDR3: TGTGCCAGCTCACCCTTAGCCAAATTCACTGAAGCTTTCTTT.

The J gene is TRBJ1-1, the V gene TRBV29-1; weak D call: TRBD1 (5 bases). Trimming pared 0 bases from V and 1 base from J, leaving 6 bases between. CDR1 and CDR2 from the germline V gene are SQVTM and ANQGSEA. The CDR3 loop spans 13 amino acids. DNA of the CDR3: TGCAGCGTTGAAGACAGGGCGAACACTGAAGCTTTCTTT. It specifies CSVEDRANTEAFF.

J is TRBJ2-7 and V is TRBV6-2 or TRBV6-3, with D perhaps TRBD2 (6 bases). Germline assignment: CDR1 MNHEY and CDR2 SVGEGT. V shed 6 bases and J shed 6 bases, with 15 bases lying between them. This CDR3 has 13 amino acids. CDR3 sequence: CASSPPLGSEQYF. CDR3 DNA: TGTGCCAGCAGCCCTCCTCTCGGGAGCGAGCAGTACTTC.

The CDR3 loop is CAWRKMGQPANNEQFF. The CDR3 DNA sequence: TGTGCCTGGAGGAAAATGGGACAGCCGGCTAACAATGAGCAGTTCTTC. This rearrangement joins TRBV30 to TRBJ2-1; 7 bases line up with TRBD1. Germline assignment: CDR1 GTSNPN and CDR2 SVGIG (reference sequence). The CDR3 covers 16 residues. After removal of 3 bases from V and 5 bases from J, the junction contained 13 bases not matched to a gene.

V and J are TRBV19 and TRBJ1-2; TRBD1 agrees at 8 bases. The CDR3 has 14 residues. V was pared by 1 base and J by 6 bases, with 4 bases of the junction left unmatched. Germline V gene lookup returns CDR1 LNHDA and CDR2 SQIVND (reference sequence). The CDR3 spells CASSIVDRANGYTF. The CDR3 coding sequence is TGTGCCAGTAGTATAGTGGACAGGGCTAATGGCTACACCTTC.

The genes are TRBV7-2 and TRBJ1-5; D remains ambiguous. The V end lost 5 bases, the J end lost 4 bases, and 18 bases lay between the germline ends. Germline CDR1 reads SGHTA; CDR2 reads FQGNSA. There are 16 residues in the CDR3. The DNA for the CDR3 is TGTGCCAGCAGCCCGGAGGGAGGGTTGAGAAATCAGCCCCAGCATTTT. This translates into CASSPEGGLRNQPQHF.